These 2 T cell receptor beta chains originate from one sample sequenced in a study of PD-1 blockade in mismatch repair-deficient tumors. The assay was immunoSEQ multiplex PCR, and TCRdb's table has in-frame clones only and misses some. The table includes fewer than 100,000 clones, around 85% detected once. The specimen was peripheral blood, collected 12 weeks after starting pembrolizumab. The receptor set was obtained from an adult with mismatch repair-deficient cancer.

The chain links TRBV6-5 to TRBJ1-1; D gene ambiguous. The V and J ends lost 0 bases and 6 bases respectively, with 11 bases between them. The germline gives CDR1 MNHEY, CDR2 SVGAGI. CDR3 length: 14 amino acids. CDR3 nucleotide sequence: TGTGCCAGCAGTTACTCGTGGGGTATACCTGAAGCTTTCTTT. Translation gives CASSYSWGIPEAFF.

The gene calls are TRBV18 and TRBJ1-2, with D perhaps TRBD1 (6 bases). Germline V lookup: CDR1 KGHSH, CDR2 LQKENI. Trimming shortened V by 3 bases and J by 2 bases, and 19 bases separated the two germline ends. The CDR3 has 17 amino acids. As DNA, the CDR3 is TGTGCCAGCTCACCTCAGGGGACATTAAATAAAAACTATGGCTACACCTTC. Its protein product is CASSPQGTLNKNYGYTF.